These 7 T cell receptor beta chains share one sample of origin, sequenced in a study of blood T cell repertoires in COVID-19. Method: immunoSEQ multiplex PCR; TCRdb's copy keeps in-frame clones and lacks some. The sample consists of around 270,000 clones, 84% of them appearing once. The specimen sequenced was peripheral blood. The origin of the receptors is a woman between 40 and 50 years old who had recovered from COVID-19.

The sample holds a few counts of this clone. This chain links TRBV7-9 with TRBJ1-2, with 7 bases matching TRBD1. Germline assignment: CDR1 SEHNR and CDR2 FQNEAQ (reference sequence). The CDR3 has 13 amino acids. Unmatched junction bases numbered 3, after V lost 2 bases and J lost 6 bases. The CDR3 sequence is CASSLSQGHGYTF. As DNA, the CDR3 is TGTGCCAGCAGCTTATCACAGGGGCATGGCTACACCTTC.

The chain is built from TRBV6-6 and TRBJ1-6; no clear D. Germline V gene data show CDR1 as MNHNY and CDR2 as SVGAGI (reference sequence). Trimming cost V 6 bases and J 7 bases, with 13 bases left between them. CDR3 length: 14 amino acids. CDR3 sequence reads: CASSQASRNSPLHF. The CDR3 coding sequence is TGTGCCAGCAGCCAGGCGAGTAGGAATTCACCCCTCCACTTT.

The V and J genes are TRBV6-5 and TRBJ1-4; 7 positions match TRBD1. The CDR3 runs to 14 residues. Trimming cost V 8 bases and J 8 bases; bases outside gene matches: 11. Germline V gene lookup returns CDR1 MNHEY and CDR2 SVGAGI. The CDR3 region has the DNA TGTGCCAGCCGACGACAGGGCAGCGGGGAAAAACTGTTTTTT. Translating gives CASRRQGSGEKLFF.

The chain recombines TRBV7-9 with TRBJ1-1; 7 nucleotides match TRBD1. CDR1 is SEHNR and CDR2 is FQNEAQ in the germline V gene (reference sequence). CDR3 size: 16 residues. V was pared by 5 bases and J by 8 bases, with 17 bases of the junction left unmatched. DNA for the CDR3: TGTGCCAGCAGCAACCCAGGGGGGTCGGGGATGGGAGAAGCTTTCTTT. It codes for CASSNPGGSGMGEAFF.

CDR3 DNA sequence: TGTGCCAGCAGACCCCTAGACAGGGTGGTCTATGGCTACACCTTC. Residues: CASRPLDRVVYGYTF. V and J are TRBV6-5 and TRBJ1-2, with TRBD1 matching over 7 bases. This CDR3 is built from 15 residues. The germline gives CDR1 MNHEY, CDR2 SVGAGI. Trimming cost V 6 bases and J 4 bases; bases outside gene matches: 11.

V is TRBV13 and J is TRBJ2-7, with D perhaps matching TRBD2 (5 bases). CDR3 length: 13 amino acids. CDR1 is PRHDT and CDR2 is FYEKMQ in the germline V gene (reference sequence). Trimming stripped 3 bases from V and 3 bases from J, with 9 bases between. The CDR3: CASSFGSLYEQYF. The CDR3 DNA reads as TGTGCCAGCAGCTTTGGGAGCCTCTACGAGCAGTACTTC.

The chain recombines TRBV28 with TRBJ1-2; 11 bases agree with TRBD1. The CDR3 spans 15 residues. Trimming removed 4 bases from V and 8 bases from J; junction bases left unmatched: 9. Per germline, CDR1 MDHEN and CDR2 SYDVKM. The CDR3 DNA reads as TGTGCCAGCAGTTCCGGACAGGGGGCCTGGCGGGGCTACACCTTC. Translation gives CASSSGQGAWRGYTF.